This TCR beta chain was found in a study of Graves' ophthalmopathy and Graves' hyperthyroidism (dated by TCRdb to the late 2010s). About the full investigation: Peripheral blood samples were taken at the time of initial diagnosis, before any treatment was given. To tell Graves' ophthalmopathy apart from Graves' hyperthyroidism, and to predict which patients would progress to ophthalmopathy, the study relied on TCR beta repertoire signatures. In total, 120 to 150 blood samples were TCR-sequenced: under 45 ophthalmopathy, some 75 hyperthyroidism and around 17 hyperthyroidism-to-ophthalmopathy patients. To explore V-J signatures that distinguish ophthalmopathy from hyperthyroidism, a discovery set of 100 patients was enrolled, made up of 40 to 45 with ophthalmopathy and 55 to 65 with stable hyperthyroidism. For independent validation, a separate cohort was made up of roughly 19 hyperthyroidism patients plus 17 patients who later progressed from hyperthyroidism to ophthalmopathy. In roughly 6 hyperthyroidism patients, T-cell repertoires of thyroid tissue and blood were compared. After sampling, hyperthyroidism patients received methimazole starting at 30 mg daily, and ophthalmopathy patients received high-dose intravenous methylprednisolone. The 75 to 100 discovery patients were randomly split 7:3 into training and test sets. General conclusions and limits of the study: Ophthalmopathy was separated from stable hyperthyroidism by the 13-signature model with roughly 87% sensitivity and about 83% specificity in cross-validation and with 80%/75% in the test set. Most of the expanded thyroid clonotypes with a frequency above 0.001 were also detected in blood, and it was suggested that the thyroid immune response may be reflected by blood repertoires. No statistical method was used to set the sample size in advance, and the investigators knew which group each participant was assigned to. In validation, the model predicted ophthalmopathy progression with about 71% sensitivity and 72.22% specificity; more than ten predicted patients were CT-confirmed with GO in a median of 6.5 months.

TCR beta CDR3 regions were amplified from RNA transcripts for repertoire sequencing. A first-round RT-PCR used HTBI primers with the Qiagen OneStep RT-PCR kit, followed by a second-round multiplex PCR, size selection and purification. The libraries underwent paired-end sequencing with 100 bp reads on an Illumina HiSeq2000. Per the original workflow: SOAPnuke was used to process the reads, removing any read that contained adapters or uncalled bases, had a mean Phred below 15, or lacked an exact match to the constant primer or identifier. COPE v1.2.5 was used to merge the high-quality paired reads. Each unique nucleotide sequence was treated as a clonotype, and MiTCR v1.1 was used to align the clonotypes to the IMGT TRB V, D and J references. Analysis was restricted to V-J combinations with a frequency above 0.0001, which covered approximately 99% of repertoires. For each V-J combination, a TCR clonal expansion and chaos score was defined as the ratio of F50 clonal expansion to chaos observed in the TCRdist matrix. Welch's t-statistics and random forest were used to reduce the features to 10 to 15 V-J combinations, which were then used as input to a naive Bayes classifier. Thyroid-blood repertoire similarity was quantified with the Morisita-Horn index. TCRdb trimmed public reads at Q25 via fastp, called clones via MiXCR and kept in-frame beta chains. When rows share a CDR3 protein, they turn into one entry using the most common DNA and genes. TCRdb's processing, not the study's, gives the V and J calls here. This sample lists about 400,000 distinct CDR3 sequences; roughly 21% were detected once. In total, the top ten clones hold 2.5% to 3% of the sample.

A patient counted as having stable hyperthyroidism if there was no progression to ophthalmopathy within 18 months of follow-up. The hyperthyroidism patients were 18 to 65 years old and newly diagnosed, with a disease duration of less than 2 months. Patients with other autoimmune diseases, uncontrolled infections, pregnancy or lactation were excluded from the study. Clinical symptoms, serum thyroxine, TRAb, thyroid ultrasound and orbital computed tomography formed the basis of the diagnosis. Ficoll-Paque density gradient centrifugation was used to isolate PBMCs from 8 to 10 ml of fresh peripheral blood. Total RNA was extracted using Trizol reagent, and RNA quality was checked on an Agilent 2100 Bioanalyzer. This clonotype was detected many times. Its antigen specificity is not known. Base-call qualities are not available, and no considerably larger clone is one nucleotide away. The sample taken for sequencing was peripheral blood. This clonotype was obtained from a woman between 18 and 29 years old with stable Graves' hyperthyroidism. Donor details come from another sample of the same person, matched by shared clones.

The encoded CDR3 is CASSVTRTNSPLHF. Here is the DNA: TGTGCCAGCAGTGTGACTCGGACCAATTCACCCCTCCACTTT. The rearranged chain carries TRBV12-3 or TRBV12-4 and TRBJ1-6; the D segment cannot be called with confidence. Trimming at the junction amounts to 5 bases on V and 7 bases on J, and the germline ends lie 12 bases apart. Inclusive of the bounding cysteine and phenylalanine, the CDR3 is 14 residues long. Only the CDR3 DNA stays, 42 bases, in frame from base 1.